This T cell receptor (beta chain) comes out of a study of T cells in women clearing cervical HPV infection. General study findings and limits: Timing of associations relative to infection is unclear; T-cell subsets were not isolated. Each sample's T-cell count was unknown, possibly confounding richness.

Measured by frequency, this clone is medium-sized. The antigen is unknown. The read ends 3 residues shy of where the CDR3 ends; the end is completed using the germline J gene. CDR3 size: 14 residues. Germline V gene lookup returns CDR1 DFQATT and CDR2 SNEGSKA (reference sequence). The J segment lost 3 bases and the V segment lost 7 bases, leaving 10 bases of the junction unmatched. Each participant carried one incident cervical HPV16 infection only. Method: immunoSEQ multiplex PCR; TCRdb's copy keeps in-frame clones and lacks some. The sample data list about 32,000 clones. The source material was blood buffy coat. The chain is built from TRBV20-1 and TRBJ2-7, with 9 bases lining up with TRBD1. This clonotype was sampled from a woman between 18 and 75 years old with a cervical HPV16 infection that either progressed to CIN3+ or cleared (not recorded which). The CDR3 reads CSVPTGGEVYEQYF. The sequenced part of the CDR3 DNA is TGCAGTGTTCCTACAGGGGGCGAAGTCTACGAG.